A single sample is the source of the 23 T cell receptor beta chains below, sequenced in a study of control samples from healthy donors and cancer patients. Method: immunoSEQ multiplex PCR; TCRdb's copy keeps in-frame clones and lacks some. Of 120,000 or so clones listed, approximately 92% are singletons. The sequencing input was PBMCs. These receptors all come from a man older than 75 with head and neck cancer.

J is TRBJ1-3 and V is TRBV10-3; tentative D call: TRBD1 (6 bases). CDR3 length: 14 amino acids. Germline assignment: CDR1 ENHRY and CDR2 SYGVKD. V lost 2 bases and J 9 bases, leaving 14 bases between the germline ends. The CDR3 DNA follows: TGTGCCATCAGTGAGCCCAGGGGCCCTAGCACCATATATTTT. Its translation is CAISEPRGPSTIYF.

CDR3 region: CASSYSQGRGELFF. The CDR3 coding sequence is TGTGCCAGCAGTTACTCACAGGGGCGCGGGGAGCTGTTTTTT. The chain uses TRBV6-2 or TRBV6-3 and TRBJ2-2, with 7 nucleotides matching TRBD1. The CDR3 is 14 residues long. V lost 0 bases, J lost 7 bases, and 2 bases stayed unmatched. Germline assignment: CDR1 MNHEY and CDR2 SVGEGT.

The V and J genes are TRBV7-2 and TRBJ1-5, with a possible D match to TRBD1 (6 bases). The length of the CDR3 is 14 residues. V was pared by 4 bases and J by 5 bases, with 12 bases between. Germline CDR1 SGHTA, CDR2 FQGNSA. The CDR3 bases are TGTGCCAGCAGCTCACAGGGATTTGATCAGCCCCAGCATTTT. It codes for CASSSQGFDQPQHF.

The rearrangement uses TRBV30 and TRBJ2-7, with D possibly TRBD2 on 5 matching bases. Germline V gene data show CDR1 as GTSNPN and CDR2 as SVGIG (reference sequence). Trimming shortened V by 2 bases and J by 6 bases, and 14 bases separated the two germline ends. The CDR3 runs to 13 residues. DNA for the CDR3: TGTGCCTGGAGTAAAGGGAGCGGCCTCGAGCAGTACTTC. Protein: CAWSKGSGLEQYF. Based on the CDR3 plus reference TRBV30 and TRBJ2-7, the full variable domain is SQTIHQWPATLVQPVGSPLSLECTVEGTSNPNLYWYRQAAGRGLQLLFYSVGIGQISSEVPQNLSASRPQDRQFILSSKKLLLSDSGFYLCAWSKGSGLEQYFGPGTRLTVT.

The chain carries TRBV5-4 and TRBJ2-3; the match to TRBD2 covers 9 bases. This CDR3 comprises 16 residues. Looked up from germline, CDR1 is SGHNT and CDR2 is YYREEE (reference sequence). V was clipped by 7 bases and J by 4 bases; unmatched bases: 13. In nucleotides, the CDR3 is TGTGCCAGCGGTCAGGCTCGCGGGGGGGTTTCAGATACGCAGTATTTT. It specifies CASGQARGGVSDTQYF.

This clone was picked up a small number of times. The gene calls are TRBV15 and TRBJ2-6; 7 nucleotides match TRBD1. Germline trimming cut 7 bases from V and 3 bases from J; bases unmatched to any gene: 9. The CDR3 covers 16 residues. Germline V gene lookup returns CDR1 LNHNV and CDR2 YYDKDF (reference sequence). The CDR3 protein is CATNAGGSDGANVLTF. The CDR3 DNA is TGTGCCACCAACGCAGGGGGATCGGATGGGGCCAACGTCCTGACTTTC.

The rearrangement links TRBV6-5 to TRBJ2-7, with 7 bases aligning to TRBD1. Per the germline V gene, CDR1 is MNHEY and CDR2 is SVGAGI. The CDR3 has 13 amino acids. V shed 6 bases and J 5 bases; nucleotides not matched to a gene: 7. Written as DNA, the CDR3 is TGTGCCAGCAGACCGGGACAGCTTGACGAGCAGTACTTC. Amino acid sequence: CASRPGQLDEQYF.

The chain's CDR3 is CASSYSFSYSFSYEQYF. Here the CDR3 DNA reads TGTGCCAGCAGTTACTCTTTCAGCTACTCTTTCTCCTACGAGCAGTACTTC. The V and J genes are TRBV6-2 or TRBV6-3 and TRBJ2-7; D is unclear. Germline loops: CDR1 MNHEY, CDR2 SVGEGT. The CDR3 runs to 17 residues. V was shortened by 0 bases and J by 0 bases, with 15 bases between the two germline ends.

The V and J genes are TRBV2 and TRBJ2-3; TRBD2 matches 9 bases. In germline, CDR1 is SNHLY, CDR2 FYNNEI. V trimming: 5 bases; J trimming: 0 bases; junction bases outside the gene matches: 3. The CDR3 sequence is 15 residues long. The CDR3 nucleotides are TGTGCCAGCAGTTCTAGCGGGGCCAGCACAGATACGCAGTATTTT. Its translation: CASSSSGASTDTQYF. Filled out from reference TRBV2 and TRBJ2-3, the complete variable domain reads EPEVTQTPSHQVTQMGQEVILRCVPISNHLYFYWYRQILGQKVEFLVSFYNNEISEKSEIFDDQFSVERPDGSNFTLKIRSTKLEDSAMYFCASSSSGASTDTQYFGPGTRLTVL.

V and J are TRBV7-6 and TRBJ2-5, with 8 bases aligning to TRBD2. The CDR3 covers 12 residues. Germline V CDR1 and CDR2: SGHVS, FNYEAQ. Trimming took 5 bases from V and 4 from J; bases not matched to a gene: 0. The CDR3 here is CASSRGGETQYF. CDR3 sequence (DNA): TGTGCCAGCAGCCGGGGGGGAGAGACCCAGTACTTC.

The chain uses TRBV7-2 and TRBJ2-7; D perhaps matches TRBD1 (6 bases). The CDR3 sequence is 14 residues long. From germline, CDR1 is SGHTA and CDR2 FQGNSA. The V gene lost 0 bases and the J gene lost 2 bases, with 8 bases spanning the gap. This CDR3 reads CASSLARGPYEQYF. The CDR3 DNA follows: TGTGCCAGCAGCTTAGCCAGGGGCCCCTACGAGCAGTACTTC.

This chain links TRBV30 with TRBJ1-4; no firm D call. Germline-derived CDR1 and CDR2 are GTSNPN and SVGIG (reference sequence). CDR3 length equals 16 residues. V lost 2 bases and J lost 4, with 17 bases in between. This chain's CDR3 is CAWSPHLRASNEKLFF. CDR3 in DNA: TGTGCCTGGAGTCCTCACCTCCGGGCGAGTAATGAAAAACTGTTTTTT.

The gene calls are TRBV7-6 and TRBJ2-1, with a weak D call TRBD2 (6 bases). Germline V gives CDR1 SGHVS, CDR2 FNYEAQ. Trimming took 1 base from V and 0 from J, leaving 13 bases between them. CDR3 length: 17 amino acids. CDR3 protein: CASSLGIAESSYNEQFF. CDR3 DNA sequence: TGTGCCAGCAGCTTAGGAATAGCGGAGAGCTCCTACAATGAGCAGTTCTTC.

The chain joins TRBV7-2 to TRBJ1-2; D is perhaps TRBD1 (6 bases). This CDR3 is built from 15 residues. V dropped 5 bases and J dropped 3 bases, with 16 bases sitting between them. Germline V gene data show CDR1 as SGHTA and CDR2 as FQGNSA. Here the CDR3 reads CASSLTRGGYYGYTF. The CDR3 region has the DNA TGTGCCAGCAGCCTAACTAGGGGGGGATACTATGGCTACACCTTC.

The chain recombines TRBV7-9 with TRBJ1-4; possibly TRBD1 for D (6 bases). Trimming shortened V by 5 bases and J by 4 bases, and 14 bases separated the two germline ends. Germline loops: CDR1 SEHNR, CDR2 FQNEAQ (reference sequence). CDR3 size: 15 residues. The CDR3 spells CASSAGAGDNEKLFF. CDR3 bases: TGTGCCAGCAGCGCGGGGGCAGGGGATAATGAAAAACTGTTTTTT. The full variable domain, in which reference TRBV7-9 and TRBJ1-4 provide the parts outside the CDR3, is DTGVSQNPRHKITKRGQNVTFRCDPISEHNRLYWYRQTLGQGPEFLTYFQNEAQLEKSRLLSDRFSAERPKGSFSTLEIQRTEQGDSAMYLCASSAGAGDNEKLFFGSGTQLSVL.

The CDR3 loop is CASSPQTEGYTF. The CDR3 DNA reads TGTGCCAGCTCACCCCAGACAGAAGGATACACCTTC. The V call is TRBV18, the J call TRBJ1-2, with D possibly matching TRBD1 (5 bases). The V gene lost 3 bases and the J gene lost 11 bases, with 13 bases spanning the gap. The CDR3 spans 12 residues. Per the germline V gene, CDR1 is KGHSH and CDR2 is LQKENI.

This chain joins TRBV3-1 (or the pseudogene TRBV3-2) and TRBJ2-7; a possible D gene is TRBD2 (5 bases). The length of the CDR3 is 15 residues. Germline lookup yields CDR1 LGHDT and CDR2 YNNKEL (reference sequence). V gave up 3 bases and J gave up 2 bases, with 14 bases separating them. CDR3 in DNA: TGTGCCAGCAGCCAGTCCTCTAGCATCGCCTACGAGCAGTACTTC. Amino acids: CASSQSSSIAYEQYF.

This chain links TRBV6-6 with TRBJ1-5, with a tentative D call TRBD1 (6 bases). The V and J ends lost 5 bases and 11 bases respectively, with 25 bases between them. CDR1 MNHNY and CDR2 SVGAGI come from the germline V gene (reference sequence). CDR3 length: 16 amino acids. The CDR3 bases are TGTGCCAGCAGTCAGGGGCCCGGAGGGGGGAATATAGCCCAGCATTTT. It is translated as CASSQGPGGGNIAQHF.

The V call is TRBV10-3, the J call TRBJ2-1; D ambiguous. Trimming removed 1 base at V and 0 bases at J, with 7 bases between. The CDR3 is 15 residues long. From germline, CDR1 is ENHRY and CDR2 SYGVKD. CDR3 loop: CAISELTGSYNEQFF. Written as DNA, the CDR3 is TGTGCCATCAGTGAGTTGACGGGCTCCTACAATGAGCAGTTCTTC.

The chain employs TRBV6-5 and TRBJ1-5; 10 bases agree with TRBD1. The V and J ends lost 8 bases and 3 bases, in that order; junction bases with no gene match: 7. This CDR3 comprises 15 residues. Per the germline V gene, CDR1 is MNHEY and CDR2 is SVGAGI. The CDR3 sequence is CASQTGGWVNQPQHF. For the CDR3, the DNA is TGTGCCAGCCAGACAGGGGGCTGGGTCAATCAGCCCCAGCATTTT.

The chain uses TRBV18 and TRBJ1-2, with 8 bases matching TRBD1. CDR1 KGHSH and CDR2 LQKENI come from the germline V gene. V was clipped by 6 bases and J by 3 bases; unmatched bases: 12. The CDR3 length is 16 residues. CDR3 DNA: TGTGCCAGCTCCCAGTCAATCGGACAGGGCTACTATGGCTACACCTTC. This encodes CASSQSIGQGYYGYTF.

This chain connects TRBV6-1 to TRBJ2-6; 10 nucleotides agree with TRBD1. CDR1 and CDR2 (germline): MNHNS, SASEGT. Germline trimming cut 4 bases from V and 3 bases from J; bases unmatched to any gene: 12. The CDR3 has 19 amino acids. The DNA for the CDR3 is TGTGCCAGCAGTGCTCCGGAGGACAGGGGGGTTGGTGGGGCCAACGTCCTGACTTTC. Its protein is CASSAPEDRGVGGANVLTF.

The chain combines TRBV12-3 or TRBV12-4 with TRBJ1-1; D might be TRBD1 (6 bases). The length of the CDR3 is 13 residues. The germline V and J ends were trimmed by 5 bases and 5 bases, with 12 bases remaining between them. The CDR3 reads CASSLTGKTEAFF. DNA of the CDR3: TGTGCCAGCAGTCTTACAGGGAAGACTGAAGCTTTCTTT.